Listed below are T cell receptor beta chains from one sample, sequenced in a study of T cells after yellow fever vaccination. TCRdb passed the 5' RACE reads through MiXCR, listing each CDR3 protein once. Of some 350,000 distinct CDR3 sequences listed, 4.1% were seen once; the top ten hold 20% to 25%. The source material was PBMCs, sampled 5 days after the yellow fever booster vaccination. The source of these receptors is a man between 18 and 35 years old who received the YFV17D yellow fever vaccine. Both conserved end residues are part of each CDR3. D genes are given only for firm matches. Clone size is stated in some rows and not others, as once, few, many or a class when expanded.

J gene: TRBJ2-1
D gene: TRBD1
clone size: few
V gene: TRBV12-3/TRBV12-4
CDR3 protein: CASIGQGVTEQFF
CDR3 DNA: TGTGCCAGCATAGGACAGGGGGTAACTGAGCAGTTCTTC

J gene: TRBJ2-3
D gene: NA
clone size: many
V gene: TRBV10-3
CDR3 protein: CAISPPGDEKDTQYF
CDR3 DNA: TGTGCCATCAGCCCTCCGGGAGACGAGAAAGATACGCAGTATTTT

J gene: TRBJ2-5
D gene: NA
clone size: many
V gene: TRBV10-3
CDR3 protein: CAISRDIGTQTQYF
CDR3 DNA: TGTGCCATCAGCAGAGATATAGGAACTCAGACCCAGTACTTC

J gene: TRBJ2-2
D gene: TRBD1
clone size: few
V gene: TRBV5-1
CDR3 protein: CASSPGQGVNTGELFF
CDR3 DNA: TGCGCCAGCAGCCCAGGACAGGGGGTAAACACCGGGGAGCTGTTTTTT

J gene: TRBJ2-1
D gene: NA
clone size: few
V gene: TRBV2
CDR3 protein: CASSGRAEQFF
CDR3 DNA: TGTGCCAGCAGCGGTCGGGCGGAGCAGTTCTTC

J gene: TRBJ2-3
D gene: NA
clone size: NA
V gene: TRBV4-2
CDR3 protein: CASSQVSGLQDTQYF
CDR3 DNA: TGTGCCAGCAGCCAAGTATCCGGGTTACAAGATACGCAGTATTTT

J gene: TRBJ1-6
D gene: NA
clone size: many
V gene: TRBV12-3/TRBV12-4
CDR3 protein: CASSLSGSYNSPLHF
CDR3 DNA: TGTGCCAGCAGTTTGTCCGGATCCTATAATTCACCCCTCCACTTT

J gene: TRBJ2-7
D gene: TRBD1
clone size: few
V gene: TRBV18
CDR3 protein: CASSPAGPGQGAYEQYF
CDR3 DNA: TGTGCCAGCTCACCGGCGGGGCCGGGACAGGGGGCCTACGAGCAGTACTTC

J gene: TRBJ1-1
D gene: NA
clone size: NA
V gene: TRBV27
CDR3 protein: CASSFGRGATEAFF
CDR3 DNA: TGTGCCAGCAGTTTCGGGAGAGGGGCAACTGAAGCTTTCTTT

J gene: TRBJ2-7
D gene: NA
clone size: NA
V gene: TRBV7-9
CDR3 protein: CASSSRDGSYEQYF
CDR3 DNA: TGTGCCAGCAGCTCCCGGGACGGCTCCTACGAGCAGTACTTC

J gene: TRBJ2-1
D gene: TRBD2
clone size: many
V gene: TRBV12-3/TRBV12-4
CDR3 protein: CASRGTRLSSYNEQFF
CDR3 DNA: TGTGCCAGCAGGGGGACTAGGCTGAGCTCCTACAATGAGCAGTTCTTC

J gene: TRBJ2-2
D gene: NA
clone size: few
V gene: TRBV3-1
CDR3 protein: CAALGPGELFF
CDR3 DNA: TGTGCCGCCCTCGGTCCCGGGGAGCTGTTTTTT

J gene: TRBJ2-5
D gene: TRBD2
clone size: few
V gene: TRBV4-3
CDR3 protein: CASSQDASGGPQETQYF
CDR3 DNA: TGCGCCAGCAGCCAAGATGCTAGCGGGGGGCCTCAAGAGACCCAGTACTTC

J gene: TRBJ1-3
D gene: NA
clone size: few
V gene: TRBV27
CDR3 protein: CATRPIQGDTIYF
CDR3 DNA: TGTGCCACCAGGCCTATACAGGGAGACACCATATATTTT

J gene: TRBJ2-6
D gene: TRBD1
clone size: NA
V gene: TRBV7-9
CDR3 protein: CASSRQGAPGANVLTF
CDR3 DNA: TGTGCCAGCAGCCGACAGGGGGCTCCTGGGGCCAACGTCCTGACTTTC

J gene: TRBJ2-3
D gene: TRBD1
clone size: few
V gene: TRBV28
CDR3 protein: CASSLTGAETDTQYF
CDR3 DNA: TGTGCCAGCAGTTTAACAGGGGCAGAGACAGATACGCAGTATTTT

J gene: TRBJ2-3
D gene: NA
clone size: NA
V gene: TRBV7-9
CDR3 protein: CASSSSGVSTDTQYF
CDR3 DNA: TGTGCCAGCAGCTCCTCGGGGGTGAGCACAGATACGCAGTATTTT

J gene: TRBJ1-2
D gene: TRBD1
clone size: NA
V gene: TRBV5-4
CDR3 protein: CASSYRGPFGYTF
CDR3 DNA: TGTGCCAGCAGCTACAGGGGGCCGTTCGGCTACACCTTC

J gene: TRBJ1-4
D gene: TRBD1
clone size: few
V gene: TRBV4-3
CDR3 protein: CASARGISTNEKLFF
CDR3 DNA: TGCGCCAGCGCCAGGGGGATATCAACTAATGAAAAACTGTTTTTT

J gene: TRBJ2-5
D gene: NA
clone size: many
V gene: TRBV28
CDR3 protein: CASIDARLGRGGETQYF
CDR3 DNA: TGTGCCAGCATTGACGCTCGTCTGGGCAGGGGAGGGGAGACCCAGTACTTC

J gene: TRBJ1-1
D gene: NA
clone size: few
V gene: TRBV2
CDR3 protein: CACQSIGADTEAFF
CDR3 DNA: TGTGCCTGCCAATCAATCGGGGCCGACACTGAAGCTTTCTTT

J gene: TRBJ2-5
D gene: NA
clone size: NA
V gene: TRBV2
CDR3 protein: CASSEEGFQETQYF
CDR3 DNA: TGTGCCAGCAGTGAAGAAGGCTTCCAAGAGACCCAGTACTTC

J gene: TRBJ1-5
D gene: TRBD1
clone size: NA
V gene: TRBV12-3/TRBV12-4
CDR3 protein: CASTKQGANQPQHF
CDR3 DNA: TGTGCCAGCACCAAACAGGGGGCCAATCAGCCCCAGCATTTT

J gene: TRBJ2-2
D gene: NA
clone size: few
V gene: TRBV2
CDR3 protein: CASSDGYLGTGELFF
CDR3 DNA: TGTGCCAGCAGTGACGGGTACCTGGGCACCGGGGAGCTGTTTTTT

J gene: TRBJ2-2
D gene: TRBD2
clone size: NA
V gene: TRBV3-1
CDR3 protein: CASSQAGGLTGELFF
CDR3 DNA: TGTGCCAGCAGCCAAGCGGGGGGGCTAACCGGGGAGCTGTTTTTT

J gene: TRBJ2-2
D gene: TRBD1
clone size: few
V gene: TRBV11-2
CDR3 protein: CASRPGQGSTGELFF
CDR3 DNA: TGTGCCAGTAGACCCGGACAGGGCAGCACCGGGGAGCTGTTTTTT

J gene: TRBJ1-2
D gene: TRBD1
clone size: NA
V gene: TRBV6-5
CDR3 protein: CASHEQGANGYTF
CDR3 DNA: TGTGCCAGTCACGAACAGGGGGCGAATGGCTACACCTTC

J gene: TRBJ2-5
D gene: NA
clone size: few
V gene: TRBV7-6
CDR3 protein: CASSFASQGFRETQYF
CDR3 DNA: TGTGCCAGCAGCTTCGCTTCTCAGGGGTTCCGAGAGACCCAGTACTTC

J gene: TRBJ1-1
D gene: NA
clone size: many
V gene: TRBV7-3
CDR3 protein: CASSPSPGTQAFF
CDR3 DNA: TGTGCCAGCAGCCCCTCCCCGGGGACCCAAGCTTTCTTT